This is a list of T cell receptor beta chains from one sample in a study of shared clonotypes between healthy human individuals. Repertoires were generated with immunoSEQ multiplex PCR, while TCRdb's copy carries only in-frame clones and drops some. The sample lists roughly 1 million clones; about four fifths were seen once. Sequencing was performed on memory CD4+ T cells from PBMCs. The source of these receptors is a man younger than 35 in good health. Some clones in this sample may be carry-over from other donors' samples. The CDR3 runs from the conserved cysteine through the conserved F or W. Fields, in order: clone size, J gene, D gene, V gene, CDR3 protein, CDR3 DNA. A D gene is named only where the DNA matches it firmly. Some rows mark clone size as missing; the rest say once, few, many or name a class of expanded clone.

clone size: NA; J gene: TRBJ2-5; D gene: TRBD2; V gene: TRBV7-9; CDR3 protein: CASSASGRAGQETQYF; CDR3 DNA: TGTGCCAGCAGCGCTAGCGGGAGGGCCGGGCAAGAGACCCAGTACTTC
clone size: NA; J gene: TRBJ2-7; D gene: NA; V gene: TRBV27; CDR3 protein: CASSLSGAYEQYF; CDR3 DNA: TGTGCCAGCAGTTTATCAGGGGCCTACGAGCAGTACTTC
clone size: NA; J gene: TRBJ2-5; D gene: NA; V gene: TRBV30; CDR3 protein: CAWSVTIQETQYF; CDR3 DNA: TGTGCCTGGAGTGTGACCATCCAAGAGACCCAGTACTTC
clone size: NA; J gene: TRBJ2-3; D gene: NA; V gene: TRBV7-3; CDR3 protein: CASSSQPGTSKDTQYF; CDR3 DNA: TGTGCCAGCAGCTCCCAACCCGGGACTTCAAAAGATACGCAGTATTTT
clone size: NA; J gene: TRBJ1-1; D gene: NA; V gene: TRBV11-2; CDR3 protein: CASSLVVTANTEAFF; CDR3 DNA: TGTGCCAGCAGCTTAGTAGTGACAGCGAACACTGAAGCTTTCTTT
clone size: few; J gene: TRBJ1-1; D gene: NA; V gene: TRBV20-1; CDR3 protein: CSARSGEAFF; CDR3 DNA: TGCAGTGCTAGATCAGGTGAAGCTTTCTTT
clone size: NA; J gene: TRBJ1-2; D gene: NA; V gene: TRBV25-1; CDR3 protein: CASSDAAAVNYGYTF; CDR3 DNA: TGTGCCAGCAGTGATGCCGCGGCAGTAAACTATGGCTACACCTTC
clone size: NA; J gene: TRBJ1-6; D gene: NA; V gene: TRBV11-2; CDR3 protein: CASSFTWDNNSPLHF; CDR3 DNA: TGTGCCAGCAGCTTTACGTGGGACAATAATTCACCCCTCCACTTT
clone size: NA; J gene: TRBJ2-7; D gene: NA; V gene: TRBV11-1; CDR3 protein: CASSPELQNYEQYF; CDR3 DNA: TGTGCCAGCAGCCCCGAGCTACAAAACTACGAGCAGTACTTC
clone size: NA; J gene: TRBJ2-2; D gene: NA; V gene: TRBV12-2; CDR3 protein: CASRLHHQGFNTGELFF; CDR3 DNA: TGTGCAAGTCGCTTACACCATCAGGGGTTTAACACCGGGGAGCTGTTTTTT
clone size: NA; J gene: TRBJ2-2; D gene: NA; V gene: TRBV28; CDR3 protein: CASSFRKGRLFF; CDR3 DNA: TGTGCCAGCAGTTTTAGGAAGGGGCGACTGTTTTTT
clone size: NA; J gene: TRBJ2-7; D gene: NA; V gene: TRBV5-6; CDR3 protein: CASSSGPAYEQYF; CDR3 DNA: TGTGCCAGCAGCAGTGGGCCAGCCTACGAGCAGTACTTC
clone size: NA; J gene: TRBJ2-3; D gene: TRBD2; V gene: TRBV25-1; CDR3 protein: CASRGGTSIDTQYF; CDR3 DNA: TGTGCCAGCAGGGGGGGGACTAGCATAGATACGCAGTATTTT
clone size: NA; J gene: TRBJ2-5; D gene: NA; V gene: TRBV10-3; CDR3 protein: CAISPGLQETQYF; CDR3 DNA: TGTGCCATCTCCCCCGGACTTCAAGAGACCCAGTACTTC
clone size: NA; J gene: TRBJ1-1; D gene: TRBD1; V gene: TRBV18; CDR3 protein: CASSPGQSENTEAFF; CDR3 DNA: TGTGCCAGCTCACCGGGACAGTCAGAGAACACTGAAGCTTTCTTT
clone size: NA; J gene: TRBJ1-5; D gene: NA; V gene: TRBV6-4; CDR3 protein: CASPWVLDSNQPQHF; CDR3 DNA: TGTGCCAGCCCCTGGGTGTTAGATAGCAATCAGCCCCAGCATTTT
clone size: NA; J gene: TRBJ1-1; D gene: NA; V gene: TRBV12-2; CDR3 protein: CASRILEAFF; CDR3 DNA: TGTGCAAGTCGCATACTTGAAGCTTTCTTT
clone size: NA; J gene: TRBJ1-5; D gene: NA; V gene: TRBV5-5; CDR3 protein: CASSPRVNSNQPQHF; CDR3 DNA: TGTGCCAGCAGCCCAAGGGTTAATAGCAATCAGCCCCAGCATTTT
clone size: once; J gene: TRBJ2-7; D gene: NA; V gene: TRBV7-9; CDR3 protein: CASSLGSGSYEQYF; CDR3 DNA: TGTGCCAGCAGCTTAGGGTCGGGTTCCTACGAGCAGTACTTC
clone size: NA; J gene: TRBJ1-2; D gene: NA; V gene: TRBV6-5; CDR3 protein: CASSSHPRRGLYGYTF; CDR3 DNA: TGTGCCAGCAGTTCGCACCCTCGGCGGGGCCTCTATGGCTACACCTTC
clone size: many; J gene: TRBJ2-5; D gene: NA; V gene: TRBV5-1; CDR3 protein: CASSLSVQETQYF; CDR3 DNA: TGCGCCAGCAGCTTGTCAGTTCAAGAGACCCAGTACTTC
clone size: NA; J gene: TRBJ2-1; D gene: NA; V gene: TRBV27; CDR3 protein: CASLPREALGRNEQFF; CDR3 DNA: TGTGCCAGCCTACCTCGAGAGGCGCTGGGTCGTAATGAGCAGTTCTTC
clone size: many; J gene: TRBJ2-3; D gene: NA; V gene: TRBV7-2; CDR3 protein: CASSLWGGNADTQYF; CDR3 DNA: TGTGCCAGCAGCTTATGGGGCGGGAATGCAGATACGCAGTATTTT
clone size: few; J gene: TRBJ1-1; D gene: NA; V gene: TRBV5-4; CDR3 protein: CASSLKPANTEAFF; CDR3 DNA: TGTGCCAGCAGCTTGAAGCCAGCGAACACTGAAGCTTTCTTT
clone size: NA; J gene: TRBJ1-2; D gene: TRBD1; V gene: TRBV30; CDR3 protein: CAWSNPRQGAKHGYTF; CDR3 DNA: TGTGCCTGGAGTAACCCCAGACAGGGGGCGAAGCATGGCTACACCTTC
clone size: NA; J gene: TRBJ2-1; D gene: TRBD2; V gene: TRBV29-1; CDR3 protein: CSVAMREATYNEQFF; CDR3 DNA: TGCAGCGTGGCGATGCGGGAGGCCACCTACAATGAGCAGTTCTTC
clone size: NA; J gene: TRBJ1-2; D gene: NA; V gene: TRBV13; CDR3 protein: CASSLVGRGYYGYTF; CDR3 DNA: TGTGCCAGCAGCTTAGTAGGAAGGGGGTATTATGGCTACACCTTC
clone size: NA; J gene: TRBJ2-3; D gene: TRBD2; V gene: TRBV4-2; CDR3 protein: CASSQVTSGDRTDTQYF; CDR3 DNA: TGTGCCAGCAGCCAGGTGACTAGCGGCGATCGCACAGATACGCAGTATTTT
clone size: once; J gene: TRBJ2-4; D gene: NA; V gene: TRBV4-2; CDR3 protein: CASSQEEWSKNIQYF; CDR3 DNA: TGTGCCAGCAGCCAAGAAGAGTGGTCAAAAAACATTCAGTACTTC
clone size: NA; J gene: TRBJ1-3; D gene: NA; V gene: TRBV28; CDR3 protein: CASSLRGGPRRNTIYF; CDR3 DNA: TGTGCCAGCAGTCTTCGGGGCGGACCCAGGCGGAACACCATATATTTT
clone size: NA; J gene: TRBJ1-2; D gene: NA; V gene: TRBV28; CDR3 protein: CASSIMNSNYGYTF; CDR3 DNA: TGTGCCAGCAGTATAATGAATTCTAACTATGGCTACACCTTC
clone size: many; J gene: TRBJ1-2; D gene: NA; V gene: TRBV19; CDR3 protein: CASSRGRSYGYTF; CDR3 DNA: TGTGCCAGTAGTAGAGGGAGGAGCTATGGCTACACCTTC
clone size: NA; J gene: TRBJ2-3; D gene: NA; V gene: TRBV7-2; CDR3 protein: CASSPSGSGSWDF; CDR3 DNA: TGTGCCAGCAGCCCCTCAGGGAGTGGGAGCTGGGATTTT
clone size: once; J gene: TRBJ2-3; D gene: NA; V gene: TRBV10-1; CDR3 protein: CASSESSRRGTDTQYF; CDR3 DNA: TGCGCCAGCAGTGAGTCATCCCGCCGGGGCACAGATACGCAGTATTTT
clone size: NA; J gene: TRBJ1-5; D gene: NA; V gene: TRBV27; CDR3 protein: CASSFRGKGQPQHF; CDR3 DNA: TGTGCCAGCAGTTTTCGTGGGAAAGGGCAGCCCCAGCATTTT
clone size: NA; J gene: TRBJ2-7; D gene: NA; V gene: TRBV4-1; CDR3 protein: CASSQARFSGSLSYEQYF; CDR3 DNA: TGCGCCAGCAGCCAAGCGAGGTTCAGCGGATCACTATCCTACGAGCAGTACTTC
clone size: NA; J gene: TRBJ2-3; D gene: NA; V gene: TRBV9; CDR3 protein: CASSALPGPGADTQYF; CDR3 DNA: TGTGCCAGCAGCGCGCTACCCGGGCCAGGGGCAGATACGCAGTATTTT
clone size: NA; J gene: TRBJ2-7; D gene: NA; V gene: TRBV21-1; CDR3 protein: CASSKVKSPGRGEQYF; CDR3 DNA: TGTGCCAGCAGCAAAGTGAAGAGCCCGGGCAGGGGGGAGCAGTACTTC
clone size: NA; J gene: TRBJ1-1; D gene: NA; V gene: TRBV27; CDR3 protein: CASSLGEGTEAFF; CDR3 DNA: TGTGCCAGCAGTTTAGGAGAGGGCACTGAAGCTTTCTTT
clone size: few; J gene: TRBJ1-3; D gene: NA; V gene: TRBV6-5; CDR3 protein: CASSYSRSSGNTIYF; CDR3 DNA: TGTGCCAGCAGTTACTCGAGGAGCTCTGGAAACACCATATATTTT
clone size: NA; J gene: TRBJ2-3; D gene: NA; V gene: TRBV5-1; CDR3 protein: CASSLEGIEDTQYF; CDR3 DNA: TGCGCCAGCAGCTTAGAGGGGATTGAGGATACGCAGTATTTT
clone size: NA; J gene: TRBJ2-4; D gene: TRBD2; V gene: TRBV5-1; CDR3 protein: CASSSWTSGKAKNIQYF; CDR3 DNA: TGCGCCAGCAGCTCTTGGACTAGCGGGAAGGCCAAAAACATTCAGTACTTC
clone size: NA; J gene: TRBJ2-7; D gene: TRBD1; V gene: TRBV29-1; CDR3 protein: CSVGDSSYEQYF; CDR3 DNA: TGCAGCGTTGGGGACAGCTCCTACGAGCAGTACTTC
clone size: NA; J gene: TRBJ2-5; D gene: NA; V gene: TRBV6-6; CDR3 protein: CASSYGLGGQETQYF; CDR3 DNA: TGTGCCAGCAGTTACGGCCTCGGGGGCCAAGAGACCCAGTACTTC
clone size: NA; J gene: TRBJ2-1; D gene: NA; V gene: TRBV5-1; CDR3 protein: CASSLVDSYNEQFF; CDR3 DNA: TGCGCCAGCAGCTTGGTAGACTCCTACAATGAGCAGTTCTTC
clone size: NA; J gene: TRBJ1-2; D gene: NA; V gene: TRBV27; CDR3 protein: CASSLRGAIGYGYTF; CDR3 DNA: TGTGCCAGCAGTTTACGGGGGGCCATTGGCTATGGCTACACCTTC